This TCR beta chain was profiled in a study of PD-L1 blockade in urothelial cancer. General study findings and limits: Pretreatment TCR clonality in blood, when below the median, was predictive of better survival.

As for this clone: Its antigen is undetermined.

Losses at the gene ends were 0 bases for V and 4 bases for J; bases not matched to a gene: 1. Germline assignment: CDR1 SGHTA and CDR2 FQGTGA. This CDR3 is built from 15 residues. Time point described: pretreatment peripheral blood. Libraries were prepared by immunoSEQ multiplex PCR; TCRdb keeps only in-frame clonotypes and omits some of them. The table includes 32,000 or so clones, over 70% detected once. The sequencing here drew on PBMCs, taken around atezolizumab (anti-PD-L1) treatment. The TCR sequence derives from a man in his 60s with urothelial cancer. The genes are TRBV7-3 and TRBJ1-1; 11 nucleotides match TRBD1. For the CDR3, the DNA is TGTGCCAGCAGCTTAACCGGGACAGGGGGCACTGAAGCTTTCTTT. Its protein product is CASSLTGTGGTEAFF.